Following are 28 T cell receptor beta chains from one sample sequenced in a study of cytomegalovirus exposure and HLA in healthy donors. 13 Jbeta primers and 60 Vbeta primers were used for the PCR. TCRdb's table, derived via immunoSEQ multiplex PCR, lists solely in-frame clones and lacks some. The sample carries 150,000 to 200,000 clones, under 80% recorded once. The sequenced material came from PBMCs. The receptors were sampled from a female donor in good health and CMV-seronegative.

This clone has just a few counts. This chain links TRBV4-1 with TRBJ1-1; TRBD1 agrees at 7 bases. Germline V gene sequence: CDR1 MGHRA, CDR2 YSYEKL. V was pared by 1 base and J by 1 base, with 6 bases of the junction left unmatched. This CDR3 is 16 amino acids long. The CDR3, as DNA: TGCGCCAGCAGCCAAGGAAAGGGACAGACGAACACTGAAGCTTTCTTT. Translating gives CASSQGKGQTNTEAFF.

The chain is built from TRBV19 and TRBJ1-4; TRBD1 might be the D (5 bases). V was clipped by 1 base and J by 6 bases, with 12 bases between them. There are 15 residues in the CDR3. CDR1 and CDR2 (germline): LNHDA, SQIVND (reference sequence). CDR3 bases: TGTGCCAGTAGTATAGTGCCAGGGTTTTATGAAAAACTGTTTTTT. Protein product: CASSIVPGFYEKLFF.

The chain couples TRBV27 to TRBJ1-1; D perhaps matches TRBD1 (6 bases). The CDR3 contains 16 residues. CDR1 and CDR2 from the germline V gene are MNHEY and SMNVEV (reference sequence). V was cut by 4 bases and J by 1 base, with 16 bases left in between. The CDR3 DNA reads as TGTGCCAGCAGTTCACACAGGGCGGAGGCGAACACTGAAGCTTTCTTT. It is translated as CASSSHRAEANTEAFF.

V is TRBV5-1 and J is TRBJ2-7; maybe TRBD2 (5 bases). V shed 2 bases and J shed 5 bases, with 20 bases lying between them. CDR1 SGHRS and CDR2 YFSETQ come from the germline V gene. This CDR3 region has 16 residues. In DNA, the CDR3 is TGCGCCAGCAGCTTCTCGGGGAGCCTCCCCACGGACGAGCAGTACTTC. Translated: CASSFSGSLPTDEQYF.

The rearrangement uses TRBV7-8 and TRBJ1-5, with 7 bases matching TRBD1. V was clipped by 5 bases and J by 7 bases; unmatched bases: 8. From germline, CDR1 is SGHVS and CDR2 FQNEAQ. The CDR3 is 14 residues long. CDR3 amino acids: CASSLGTAPQPQHF. The CDR3 DNA sequence: TGTGCCAGCAGCCTCGGGACAGCTCCCCAGCCCCAGCATTTT.

This chain uses TRBV2 with TRBJ2-6; no reliable D call. CDR1 and CDR2 (germline): SNHLY, FYNNEI. The V gene lost 2 bases and the J gene lost 2 bases, with 7 bases spanning the gap. The length of the CDR3 is 15 residues. CDR3 sequence: CASSEREAGANVLTF. The CDR3 region has the DNA TGTGCCAGCAGTGAACGAGAAGCTGGGGCCAACGTCCTGACTTTC.

J is TRBJ1-5 and V is TRBV2, with TRBD1 identical over 7 bases. The CDR3 contains 15 residues. The germline gives CDR1 SNHLY, CDR2 FYNNEI. V was pared by 4 bases and J by 0 bases, with 3 bases of the junction left unmatched. The CDR3 is CASSGQGVSNQPQHF. The CDR3 DNA sequence: TGTGCCAGCAGTGGACAGGGTGTTAGCAATCAGCCCCAGCATTTT.

This clone was found once. This chain links TRBV7-8 with TRBJ1-5; 7 bases map to TRBD1. The CDR3 runs 16 residues. Trimming took 0 bases from V and 3 from J; bases not matched to a gene: 5. Germline CDR1 SGHVS, CDR2 FQNEAQ. DNA for the CDR3: TGTGCCAGCAGCTTAGCCGAGACAGGGTCCAATCAGCCCCAGCATTTT. It yields the protein CASSLAETGSNQPQHF.

The chain combines TRBV4-1 with TRBJ1-2; a possible D gene is TRBD1 (5 bases). V was pared by 1 base and J by 5 bases, with 11 bases between. The CDR3 extends over 14 amino acids. Germline V lookup: CDR1 MGHRA, CDR2 YSYEKL. The chain's CDR3 is CASSQGQNSYGYTF. DNA for the CDR3: TGCGCCAGCAGCCAAGGACAGAACTCGTATGGCTACACCTTC.

This clone was observed a handful of times. The chain is built from TRBV7-3 and TRBJ2-7; the D is unclear. This CDR3 comprises 15 residues. The V end was cut by 5 bases, the J end by 2 bases, with 16 bases between. Germline lookup yields CDR1 SGHTA and CDR2 FQGTGA. Here the CDR3 DNA reads TGTGCCAGCAGCCTGTTAGCTGAGAGCCCCTACGAGCAGTACTTC. Translating gives CASSLLAESPYEQYF. Based on the CDR3 plus reference TRBV7-3 and TRBJ2-7, the full variable domain is GAGVSQTPSNKVTEKGKYVELRCDPISGHTALYWYRQSLGQGPEFLIYFQGTGAADDSGLPNDRFFAVRPEGSVSTLKIQRTERGDSAVYLCASSLLAESPYEQYFGPGTRLTVT.

The chain uses TRBV28 and TRBJ2-1; 7 positions match TRBD2. Germline CDR1 is MDHEN and CDR2 is SYDVKM. V lost 3 bases, J lost 7 bases, and 3 bases stayed unmatched. The CDR3 length is 13 residues. CDR3 in amino acids: CASSFSSGNEQFF. DNA of the CDR3: TGTGCCAGCAGTTTTAGTAGCGGGAATGAGCAGTTCTTC. Using reference TRBV28 and TRBJ2-1 for the parts outside the CDR3, the full variable domain is DVKVTQSSRYLVKRTGEKVFLECVQDMDHENMFWYRQDPGLGLRLIYFSYDVKMKEKGDIPEGYSVSREKKERFSLILESASTNQTSMYLCASSFSSGNEQFFGPGTRLTVL.

The V call is TRBV28, the J call TRBJ2-4, with 7 bases fitting TRBD2. Germline V CDR1 and CDR2: MDHEN, SYDVKM. CDR3 length equals 13 residues. V shed 6 bases and J 6 bases; nucleotides not matched to a gene: 5. The CDR3 DNA follows: TGTGCCAGCAGAAAGGGAGGGTCAAACATTCAGTACTTC. This encodes CASRKGGSNIQYF. The complete variable domain, with remaining parts taken from reference TRBV28 and TRBJ2-4, reads DVKVTQSSRYLVKRTGEKVFLECVQDMDHENMFWYRQDPGLGLRLIYFSYDVKMKEKGDIPEGYSVSREKKERFSLILESASTNQTSMYLCASRKGGSNIQYFGAGTRLSVL.

The rearrangement joins TRBV4-1 to TRBJ1-2; 7 positions agree with TRBD1. With 0 bases clipped from V and 4 bases from J, the junction kept 5 bases outside the gene matches. The germline V gene encodes CDR1 MGHRA and CDR2 YSYEKL. CDR3 length: 15 amino acids. CDR3 sequence: CASSQDGGQAYGYTF. DNA for the CDR3: TGCGCCAGCAGCCAAGATGGAGGACAGGCCTATGGCTACACCTTC.

V usage is TRBV9 and J usage is TRBJ1-2; D is ambiguous. V was cut by 0 bases and J by 4 bases, with 19 bases left in between. The CDR3 contains 17 residues. Per germline, CDR1 SGDLS and CDR2 YYNGEE. This CDR3 is CASSVALSDTHFYGYTF. The CDR3 DNA is TGTGCCAGCAGCGTAGCCCTCTCAGACACGCACTTCTATGGCTACACCTTC.

The rearrangement uses TRBV5-1 and TRBJ2-3; possible D gene TRBD2, 5 bases. Germline V CDR1 and CDR2: SGHRS, YFSETQ. The CDR3 is 14 residues long. Trimming removed 2 bases at V and 0 bases at J, with 7 bases between. DNA for the CDR3: TGCGCCAGCAGCTTTAGCGAAAGCACAGATACGCAGTATTTT. Its translation is CASSFSESTDTQYF.

The sample holds one count of this clone. V is TRBV5-4 and J is TRBJ2-5, with a tentative D call TRBD2 (5 bases). Deletions cut 1 base from V and 5 bases from J, with 12 bases between. The CDR3 covers 14 residues. CDR1 is SGHNT, CDR2 YYREEE, per germline (reference sequence). CDR3 DNA: TGTGCCAGCAGCTTGATCGGGATTAGGGAGACCCAGTACTTC. Translation gives CASSLIGIRETQYF.

This clone was seen a few times. V gene TRBV18 combines with J gene TRBJ2-4, with D perhaps matching TRBD2 (5 bases). The CDR3 runs to 16 residues. CDR1 and CDR2 (germline): KGHSH, LQKENI. V was pared by 0 bases and J by 0 bases, with 9 bases between. The CDR3 reads CASSPPKGEAKNIQYF. The CDR3 nucleotides are TGTGCCAGCTCACCACCGAAGGGAGAAGCCAAAAACATTCAGTACTTC. The full variable domain, in which reference TRBV18 and TRBJ2-4 provide the parts outside the CDR3, is NAGVMQNPRHLVRRRGQEARLRCSPMKGHSHVYWYRQLPEEGLKFMVYLQKENIIDESGMPKERFSAEFPKEGPSILRIQQVVRGDSAAYFCASSPPKGEAKNIQYFGAGTRLSVL.

The V call is TRBV6-7, the J call TRBJ2-2, with 11 bases aligning to TRBD1. TRBV6-7 is identified as an open reading frame with a role that is uncertain. J gave up 4 bases and V 2 bases, and 3 bases lay outside the gene matches. The CDR3 loop spans 16 amino acids. This chain's CDR3 is CASSYDGQGATGELFF. Here the CDR3 DNA reads TGTGCCAGCAGTTACGATGGACAGGGGGCCACCGGGGAGCTGTTTTTT.

CDR3 protein: CASSLRDRETGELFF. The DNA of the CDR3 is TGTGCCAGCAGCTTAAGGGACAGGGAGACCGGGGAGCTGTTTTTT. The chain uses TRBV7-7 and TRBJ2-2; 9 bases match TRBD1. CDR3 length equals 15 residues. The V gene end was trimmed by 2 bases and the J gene end by 5 bases; junction bases not matched to a gene: 3. CDR1 and CDR2 (germline): SSHAT, FNYEAQ (reference sequence).

This rearrangement joins TRBV27 to TRBJ1-1; TRBD1 matches at 12 bases. V trimming: 6 bases; J trimming: 5 bases; junction bases outside the gene matches: 10. CDR1 and CDR2 from the germline V gene are MNHEY and SMNVEV (reference sequence). CDR3 length: 16 amino acids. The CDR3 sequence is CASRTRDRGRLTEAFF. The CDR3 DNA is TGTGCCAGCAGGACCCGGGACAGGGGGCGGTTAACTGAAGCTTTCTTT.

This chain uses TRBV2 with TRBJ2-5; weak D call: TRBD2 (5 bases). Trimming removed 5 bases from V and 5 bases from J, with 9 bases in between. In germline, CDR1 is SNHLY, CDR2 FYNNEI. This CDR3 spans 12 amino acids. CDR3 DNA: TGTGCCAGCAGTTGGGAGCTTGAGACCCAGTACTTC. It is translated as CASSWELETQYF.

This chain uses TRBV28 with TRBJ2-3, with 11 positions matching TRBD2. This CDR3 comprises 17 residues. Germline CDR1 is MDHEN and CDR2 is SYDVKM. Trimming at V came to 3 bases and at J to 3 bases, leaving 8 bases not matched to a gene. The CDR3 loop is CASSLPTSGEGTDTQYF. CDR3 DNA sequence: TGTGCCAGCAGTTTGCCGACTAGCGGGGAAGGGACAGATACGCAGTATTTT. Together with reference TRBV28 and TRBJ2-3, the CDR3 gives the full variable domain: DVKVTQSSRYLVKRTGEKVFLECVQDMDHENMFWYRQDPGLGLRLIYFSYDVKMKEKGDIPEGYSVSREKKERFSLILESASTNQTSMYLCASSLPTSGEGTDTQYFGPGTRLTVL.

On this clone itself: It is unclear where the CDR3 begins or ends on the DNA, so no DNA is shown, and the CDR3 is as TCRdb lists it. This chain uses TRBV21-1 with TRBJ1-3. TRBV21-1 is given as a pseudogene. With termini counted, the CDR3 has 15 amino acids. CDR3 residues: CASGFGGGSGNTIYF.

The chain combines TRBV10-1 with TRBJ2-5, with TRBD1 identical over 8 bases. The J call may be faulty, since TRBJ2-7 better matches the DNA end. The V gene's germline CDR1 is WNHNN and CDR2 SYGVQD (reference sequence). This CDR3 comprises 14 residues. CDR3 amino acids: CASSEGTGAYEQYF. The CDR3 DNA reads as TGCGCCAGCAGTGAGGGGACAGGAGCCTACGAGCAGTACTTC.

This clone showed up just a few times. The chain is built from TRBV7-8 and TRBJ1-4; D unresolved. The CDR3 has 17 residues. The germline V gene has CDR1 SGHVS and CDR2 FQNEAQ. V was cut by 1 base and J by 0 bases, with 12 bases left in between. CDR3 sequence reads: CASSLVERGATNEKLFF. CDR3 coding DNA: TGTGCCAGCAGCTTAGTGGAGCGGGGTGCAACTAATGAAAAACTGTTTTTT.

The chain is built from TRBV5-1 and TRBJ1-2; tentatively, D is TRBD1 (5 bases). Germline CDR1 reads SGHRS; CDR2 reads YFSETQ. Trimming took off 2 bases at V and 4 bases at J, with 12 bases between the two ends. The CDR3 consists of 14 residues. CDR3 amino acids: CASSFSQGSYGYTF. The DNA of the CDR3 is TGCGCCAGCAGCTTCTCGCAGGGAAGCTATGGCTACACCTTC.

This sequence joins TRBV10-3 and TRBJ2-3; D is possibly TRBD2 (6 bases). V gave up 2 bases and J gave up 6 bases, with 21 bases separating them. From germline, CDR1 is ENHRY and CDR2 SYGVKD. This CDR3 spans 17 amino acids. CDR3 loop: CAISEPEAGPGGDTQYF. The CDR3 region has the DNA TGTGCCATCAGTGAGCCCGAAGCGGGTCCTGGAGGGGATACGCAGTATTTT.

This chain links TRBV23-1 with TRBJ2-1; TRBD1 matches at 10 bases. TRBV23-1 qualifies as an ORF whose function is uncertain. V lost 6 bases to trimming and J lost 8 bases; unmatched junction nucleotides: 10. The CDR3 is 15 residues long. The CDR3 nucleotides read TGCGCCAGCAGCCGGGACAGGGGCCGCGTCTATGAGCAGTTCTTC. Translating gives CASSRDRGRVYEQFF.